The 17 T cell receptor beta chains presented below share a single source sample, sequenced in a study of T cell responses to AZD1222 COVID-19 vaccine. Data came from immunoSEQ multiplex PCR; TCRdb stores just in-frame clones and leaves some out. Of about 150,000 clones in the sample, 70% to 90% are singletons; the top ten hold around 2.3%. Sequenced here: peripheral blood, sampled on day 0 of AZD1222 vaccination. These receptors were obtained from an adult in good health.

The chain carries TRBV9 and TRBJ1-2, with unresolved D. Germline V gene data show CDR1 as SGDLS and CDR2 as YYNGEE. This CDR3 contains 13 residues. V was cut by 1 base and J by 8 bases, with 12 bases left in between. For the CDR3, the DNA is TGTGCCAGCAGCGTAACGGGCGCCTGGGGCTACACCTTC. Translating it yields CASSVTGAWGYTF.

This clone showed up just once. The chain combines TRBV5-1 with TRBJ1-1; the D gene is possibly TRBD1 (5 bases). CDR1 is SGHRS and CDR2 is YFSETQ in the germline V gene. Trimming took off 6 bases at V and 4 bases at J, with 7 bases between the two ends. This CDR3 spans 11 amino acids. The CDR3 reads CASTGPTEAFF. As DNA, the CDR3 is TGCGCCAGCACGGGACCCACTGAAGCTTTCTTT.

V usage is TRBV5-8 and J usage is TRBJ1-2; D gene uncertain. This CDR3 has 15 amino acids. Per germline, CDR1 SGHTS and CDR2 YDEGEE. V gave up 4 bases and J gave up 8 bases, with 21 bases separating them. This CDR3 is CASSTRVISVGGYTF. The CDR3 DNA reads TGTGCCAGCAGCACCCGGGTCATCTCTGTCGGCGGCTACACCTTC.

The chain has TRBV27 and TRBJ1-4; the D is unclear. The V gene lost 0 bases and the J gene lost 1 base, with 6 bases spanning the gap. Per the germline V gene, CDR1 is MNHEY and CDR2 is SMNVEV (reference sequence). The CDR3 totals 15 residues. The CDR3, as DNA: TGTGCCAGCAGTTTATCGATAGGAACTAATGAAAAACTGTTTTTT. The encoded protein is CASSLSIGTNEKLFF.

CDR3 sequence reads: CASSISGSNQPQHF. As DNA, the CDR3 is TGTGCCAGCAGCATTTCAGGTAGCAATCAGCCCCAGCATTTT. This rearrangement joins TRBV6-5 to TRBJ1-5; no firm D call. The CDR3 runs to 14 residues. Looked up from germline, CDR1 is MNHEY and CDR2 is SVGAGI. V lost 6 bases and J 0 bases, leaving 9 bases between the germline ends.

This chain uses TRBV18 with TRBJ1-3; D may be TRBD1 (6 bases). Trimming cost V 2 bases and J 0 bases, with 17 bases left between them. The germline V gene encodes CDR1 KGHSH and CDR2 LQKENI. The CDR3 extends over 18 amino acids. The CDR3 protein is CASSPISGGRGSGNTIYF. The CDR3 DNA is TGTGCCAGCTCACCAATTTCGGGGGGCCGGGGCTCTGGAAACACCATATATTTT.

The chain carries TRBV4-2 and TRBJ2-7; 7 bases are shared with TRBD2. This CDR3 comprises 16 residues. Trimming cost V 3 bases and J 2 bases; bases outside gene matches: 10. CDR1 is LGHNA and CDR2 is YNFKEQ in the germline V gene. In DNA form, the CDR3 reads TGTGCCAGCAGCCACTGGGGGGGAGCAATTACCTACGAGCAGTACTTC. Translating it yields CASSHWGGAITYEQYF.

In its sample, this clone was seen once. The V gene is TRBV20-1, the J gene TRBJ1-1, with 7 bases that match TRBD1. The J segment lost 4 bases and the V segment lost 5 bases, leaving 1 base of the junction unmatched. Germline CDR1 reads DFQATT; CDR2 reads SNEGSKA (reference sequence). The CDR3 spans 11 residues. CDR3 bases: TGCAGTGCTTCAGGGGGCACTGAAGCTTTCTTT. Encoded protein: CSASGGTEAFF.

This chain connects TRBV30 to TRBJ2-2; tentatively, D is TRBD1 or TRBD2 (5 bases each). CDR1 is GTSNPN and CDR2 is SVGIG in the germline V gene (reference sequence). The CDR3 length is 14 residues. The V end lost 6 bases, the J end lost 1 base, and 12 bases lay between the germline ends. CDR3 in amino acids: CACLTGLNTGELFF. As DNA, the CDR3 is TGTGCCTGCCTTACGGGGCTGAACACCGGGGAGCTGTTTTTT.

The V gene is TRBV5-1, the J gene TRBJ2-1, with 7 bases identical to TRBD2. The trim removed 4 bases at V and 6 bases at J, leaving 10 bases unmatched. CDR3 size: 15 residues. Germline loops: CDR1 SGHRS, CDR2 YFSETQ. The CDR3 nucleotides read TGCGCCAGCAGCCTAAGCGGGAAGTCTTTCAATGAGCAGTTCTTC. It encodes CASSLSGKSFNEQFF. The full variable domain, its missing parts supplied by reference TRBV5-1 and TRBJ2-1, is KAGVTQTPRYLIKTRGQQVTLSCSPISGHRSVSWYQQTPGQGLQFLFEYFSETQRNKGNFPGRFSGRQFSNSRSEMNVSTLELGDSALYLCASSLSGKSFNEQFFGPGTRLTVL.

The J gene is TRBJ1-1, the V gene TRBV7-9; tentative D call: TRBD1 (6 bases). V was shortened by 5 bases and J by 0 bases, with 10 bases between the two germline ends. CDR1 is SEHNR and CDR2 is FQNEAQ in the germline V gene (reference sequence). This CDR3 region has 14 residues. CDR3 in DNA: TGTGCCAGCAGCGGTACAGGGATGAACACTGAAGCTTTCTTT. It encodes CASSGTGMNTEAFF.

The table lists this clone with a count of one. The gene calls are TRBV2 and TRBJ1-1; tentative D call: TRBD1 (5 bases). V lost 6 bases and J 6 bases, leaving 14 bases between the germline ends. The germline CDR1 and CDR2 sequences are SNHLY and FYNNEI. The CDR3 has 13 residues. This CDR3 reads CASRGVGVPEAFF. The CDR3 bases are TGTGCCAGCAGGGGGGTTGGGGTCCCTGAAGCTTTCTTT.

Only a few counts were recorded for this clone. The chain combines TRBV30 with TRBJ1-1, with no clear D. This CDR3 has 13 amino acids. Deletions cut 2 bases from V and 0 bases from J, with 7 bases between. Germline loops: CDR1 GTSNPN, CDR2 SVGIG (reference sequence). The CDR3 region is CAWSPGLNTEAFF. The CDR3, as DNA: TGTGCCTGGAGTCCCGGCTTGAACACTGAAGCTTTCTTT.

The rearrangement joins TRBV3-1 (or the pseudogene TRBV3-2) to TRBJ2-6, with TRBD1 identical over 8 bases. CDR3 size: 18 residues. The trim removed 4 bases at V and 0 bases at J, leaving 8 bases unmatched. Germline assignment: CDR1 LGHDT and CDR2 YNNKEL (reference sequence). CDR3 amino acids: CASSPRDRLSSGANVLTF. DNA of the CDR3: TGTGCCAGCAGCCCCCGGGACAGGCTTAGCTCTGGGGCCAACGTCCTGACTTTC.

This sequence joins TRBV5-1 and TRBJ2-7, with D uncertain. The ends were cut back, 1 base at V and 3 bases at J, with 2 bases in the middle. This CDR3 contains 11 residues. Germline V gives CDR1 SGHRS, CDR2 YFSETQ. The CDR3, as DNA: TGCGCCAGCAGCTTGAACTACGAGCAGTACTTC. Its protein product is CASSLNYEQYF.

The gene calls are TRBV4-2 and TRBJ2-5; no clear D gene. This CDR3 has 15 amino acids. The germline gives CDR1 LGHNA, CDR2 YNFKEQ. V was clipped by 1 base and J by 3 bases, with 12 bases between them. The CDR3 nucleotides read TGTGCCAGCAGCCAAGTCTACGGCAGAAAAGAGACCCAGTACTTC. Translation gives CASSQVYGRKETQYF.

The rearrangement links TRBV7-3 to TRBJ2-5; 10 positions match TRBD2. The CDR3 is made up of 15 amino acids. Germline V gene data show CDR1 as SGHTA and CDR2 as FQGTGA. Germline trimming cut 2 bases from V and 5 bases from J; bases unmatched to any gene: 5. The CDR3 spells CASSLGLAVQETQYF. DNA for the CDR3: TGTGCCAGCAGCTTAGGACTAGCGGTCCAGGAGACCCAGTACTTC.